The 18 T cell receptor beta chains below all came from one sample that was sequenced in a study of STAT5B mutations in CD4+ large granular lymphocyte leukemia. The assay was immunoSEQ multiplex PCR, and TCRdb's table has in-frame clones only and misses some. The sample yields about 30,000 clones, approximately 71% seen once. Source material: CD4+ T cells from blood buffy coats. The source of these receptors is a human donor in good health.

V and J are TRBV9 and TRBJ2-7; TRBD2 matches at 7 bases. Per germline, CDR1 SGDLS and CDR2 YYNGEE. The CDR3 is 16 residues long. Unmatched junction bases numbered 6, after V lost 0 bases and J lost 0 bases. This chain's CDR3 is CASSVEGRLASYEQYF. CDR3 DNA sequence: TGTGCCAGCAGCGTAGAGGGCAGACTAGCCTCCTACGAGCAGTACTTC. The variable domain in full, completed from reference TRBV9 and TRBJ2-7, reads DSGVTQTPKHLITATGQRVTLRCSPRSGDLSVYWYQQSLDQGLQFLIQYYNGEERAKGNILERFSAQQFPDLHSELNLSSLELGDSALYFCASSVEGRLASYEQYFGPGTRLTVT.

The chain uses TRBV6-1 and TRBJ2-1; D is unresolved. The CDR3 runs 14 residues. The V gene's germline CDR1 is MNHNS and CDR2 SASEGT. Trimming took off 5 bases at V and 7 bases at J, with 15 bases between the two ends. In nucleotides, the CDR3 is TGTGCCAGCAGTCCCGCGGCCCGGGCTAATGAGCAGTTCTTC. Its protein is CASSPAARANEQFF.

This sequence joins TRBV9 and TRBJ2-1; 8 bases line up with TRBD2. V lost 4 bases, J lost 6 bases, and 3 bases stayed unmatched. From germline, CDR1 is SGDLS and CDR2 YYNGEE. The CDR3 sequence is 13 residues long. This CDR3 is CASSNSGANEQFF. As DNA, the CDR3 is TGTGCCAGCAGCAATAGCGGGGCCAATGAGCAGTTCTTC.

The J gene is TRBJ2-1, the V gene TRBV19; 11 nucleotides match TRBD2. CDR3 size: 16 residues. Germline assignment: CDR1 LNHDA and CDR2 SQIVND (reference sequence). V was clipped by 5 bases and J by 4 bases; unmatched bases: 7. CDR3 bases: TGTGCCAGTAGTGTAACTAGCGGGGGCCCTTACAATGAGCAGTTCTTC. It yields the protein CASSVTSGGPYNEQFF. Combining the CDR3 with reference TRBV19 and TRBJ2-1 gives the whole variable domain DGGITQSPKYLFRKEGQNVTLSCEQNLNHDAMYWYRQDPGQGLRLIYYSQIVNDFQKGDIAEGYSVSREKKESFPLTVTSAQKNPTAFYLCASSVTSGGPYNEQFFGPGTRLTVL.

Here the CDR3 DNA reads TGTGCCAGCAGTTACGGGACTAGCGGGGGTGATACGCAGTATTTT. This gives the protein CASSYGTSGGDTQYF. The genes are TRBV6-5 and TRBJ2-3; TRBD2 matches at 14 bases. The CDR3 spans 15 residues. With 2 bases clipped from V and 6 bases from J, the junction kept 1 base outside the gene matches. Germline values: CDR1 MNHEY, CDR2 SVGAGI.

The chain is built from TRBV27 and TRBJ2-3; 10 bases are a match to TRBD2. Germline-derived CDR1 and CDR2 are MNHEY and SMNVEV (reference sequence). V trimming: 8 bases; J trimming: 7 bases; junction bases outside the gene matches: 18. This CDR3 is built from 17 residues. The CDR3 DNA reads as TGTGCCAGCCGGGATTCCCTAGCGGGGGTACCTGCCTATACGCAGTATTTT. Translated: CASRDSLAGVPAYTQYF.

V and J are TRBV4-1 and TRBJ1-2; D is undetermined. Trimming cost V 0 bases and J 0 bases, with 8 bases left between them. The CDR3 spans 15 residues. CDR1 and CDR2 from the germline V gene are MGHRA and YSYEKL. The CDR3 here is CASSQEGSANYGYTF. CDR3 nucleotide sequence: TGCGCCAGCAGCCAAGAGGGATCAGCTAACTATGGCTACACCTTC.

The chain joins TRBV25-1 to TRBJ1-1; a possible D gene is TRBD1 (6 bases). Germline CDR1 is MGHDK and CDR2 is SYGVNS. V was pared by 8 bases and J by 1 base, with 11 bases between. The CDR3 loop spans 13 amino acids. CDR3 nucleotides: TGTGCCAGCGAAAGGGGGGAGAACACTGAAGCTTTCTTT. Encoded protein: CASERGENTEAFF. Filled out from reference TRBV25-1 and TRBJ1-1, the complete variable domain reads EADIYQTPRYLVIGTGKKITLECSQTMGHDKMYWYQQDPGMELHLIHYSYGVNSTEKGDLSSESTVSRIRTEHFPLTLESARPSHTSQYLCASERGENTEAFFGQGTRLTVV.

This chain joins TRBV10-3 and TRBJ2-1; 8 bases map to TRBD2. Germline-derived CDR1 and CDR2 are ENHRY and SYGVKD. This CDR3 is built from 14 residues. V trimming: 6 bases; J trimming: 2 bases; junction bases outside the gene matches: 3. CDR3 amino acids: CAISTGGPYNEQFF. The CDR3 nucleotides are TGTGCCATCAGCACGGGGGGGCCCTACAATGAGCAGTTCTTC.

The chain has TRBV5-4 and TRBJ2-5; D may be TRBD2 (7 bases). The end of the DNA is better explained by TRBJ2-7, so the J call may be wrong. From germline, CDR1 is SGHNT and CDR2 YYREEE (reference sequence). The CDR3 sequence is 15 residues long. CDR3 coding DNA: TGTGCCAGCAGCTCCCGGGAAGGGGGGGGGTACGAGCAGTACTTC. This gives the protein CASSSREGGGYEQYF.

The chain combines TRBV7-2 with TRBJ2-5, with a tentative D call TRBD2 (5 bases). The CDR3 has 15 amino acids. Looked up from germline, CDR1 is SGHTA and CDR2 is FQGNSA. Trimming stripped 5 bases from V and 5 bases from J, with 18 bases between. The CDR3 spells CASSQLGRSGETQYF. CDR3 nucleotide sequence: TGTGCCAGCAGCCAACTAGGCAGGTCGGGGGAGACCCAGTACTTC.

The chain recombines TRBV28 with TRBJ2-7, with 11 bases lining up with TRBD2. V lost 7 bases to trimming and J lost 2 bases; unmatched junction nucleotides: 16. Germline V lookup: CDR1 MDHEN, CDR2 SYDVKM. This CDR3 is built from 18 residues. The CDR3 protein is CASTTVQVAGGTPYEQYF. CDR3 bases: TGTGCCAGCACGACGGTACAGGTAGCGGGGGGGACCCCCTACGAGCAGTACTTC.

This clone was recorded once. The CDR3 loop is CASSERGFNSPLHF. The DNA of the CDR3 is TGTGCCAGCAGTGAAAGGGGATTTAATTCACCCCTCCACTTT. The chain joins TRBV2 to TRBJ1-6; a possible D gene is TRBD1 (5 bases). Trimming stripped 2 bases from V and 6 bases from J, with 8 bases between. Germline V gene data show CDR1 as SNHLY and CDR2 as FYNNEI. The CDR3 contains 14 residues.

CDR3 in DNA: TGTGCCAGCAGCTTAGGACAGCATAATTCACCCCTCCACTTT. Translating it yields CASSLGQHNSPLHF. V gene TRBV7-2 combines with J gene TRBJ1-6, with a weak D call TRBD1 (5 bases). The V end was cut by 1 base, the J end by 5 bases, with 6 bases between. Germline V lookup: CDR1 SGHTA, CDR2 FQGNSA. The CDR3 has 14 residues.

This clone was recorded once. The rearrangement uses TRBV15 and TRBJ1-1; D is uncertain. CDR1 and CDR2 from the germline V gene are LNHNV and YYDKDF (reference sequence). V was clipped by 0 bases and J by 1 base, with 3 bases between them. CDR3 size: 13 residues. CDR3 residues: CATSRDENTEAFF. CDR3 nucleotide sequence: TGTGCCACCAGCAGAGATGAGAACACTGAAGCTTTCTTT.

The CDR3 coding sequence is TGTGCCAGCAGCGAGCCCTACAGGGGAAACACCATATATTTT. Protein product: CASSEPYRGNTIYF. V is TRBV25-1 and J is TRBJ1-3; D might be TRBD1 (5 bases). The CDR3 is 14 amino acids. CDR1 and CDR2 from the germline V gene are MGHDK and SYGVNS. V was shortened by 6 bases and J by 4 bases, with 13 bases between the two germline ends.

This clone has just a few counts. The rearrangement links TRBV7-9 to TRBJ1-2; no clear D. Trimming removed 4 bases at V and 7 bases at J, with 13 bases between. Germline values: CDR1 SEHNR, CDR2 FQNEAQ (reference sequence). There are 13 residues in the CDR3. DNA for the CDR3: TGTGCCAGCAGCTCGATAGGATCGGGTGGCTACACCTTC. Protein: CASSSIGSGGYTF.

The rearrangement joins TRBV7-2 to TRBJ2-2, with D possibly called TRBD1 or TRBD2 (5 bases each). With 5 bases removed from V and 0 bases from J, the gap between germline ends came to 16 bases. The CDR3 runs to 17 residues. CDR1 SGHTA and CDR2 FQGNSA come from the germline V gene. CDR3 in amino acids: CASSPRWGSSNTGELFF. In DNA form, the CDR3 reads TGTGCCAGCAGCCCGCGGTGGGGGAGTTCGAACACCGGGGAGCTGTTTTTT.